Each of the 18 T cell receptor beta chains below was sequenced from the same sample in a study of siplizumab effects on memory and regulatory T cells. Sequencing used immunoSEQ multiplex PCR; TCRdb keeps in-frame clones, though not all of them. The table includes approximately 50,000 clones, about 93% detected once. The sequenced sample consisted of CD8+ T cells sorted from blood. Receptor source: a human donor in good health.

The chain recombines TRBV2 with TRBJ2-1, with a possible D match to TRBD1 (6 bases). Germline-derived CDR1 and CDR2 are SNHLY and FYNNEI. The length of the CDR3 is 12 residues. V gave up 6 bases and J gave up 7 bases, with 10 bases separating them. The CDR3 nucleotides are TGTGCCAGCAGCCACAGGGTTAATGAGCAGTTCTTC. It is translated as CASSHRVNEQFF.

The chain carries TRBV28 and TRBJ1-1; TRBD1 aligns across 7 bases. V lost 3 bases to trimming and J lost 7 bases; unmatched junction nucleotides: 11. The CDR3 is 15 residues long. Looked up from germline, CDR1 is MDHEN and CDR2 is SYDVKM. The CDR3 DNA reads TGTGCCAGCAGTTTGGGTCGGGACAGCAAAAATGAAGCTTTCTTT. Encoded protein: CASSLGRDSKNEAFF.

The rearrangement joins TRBV11-2 to TRBJ2-7; D ambiguous. Between the trimmed V and J ends, which lost 2 bases and 0 bases, there was a span of 5 bases. Germline CDR1 SGHAT, CDR2 FQNNGV. The CDR3 totals 13 residues. The CDR3 sequence: CASSLSSSYEQYF. CDR3 coding DNA: TGTGCCAGCAGCTTAAGCTCCTCCTACGAGCAGTACTTC.

The V and J genes are TRBV6-5 and TRBJ1-2, with a weak D call TRBD1 (6 bases). The CDR3 runs 14 residues. From germline, CDR1 is MNHEY and CDR2 SVGAGI. V lost 0 bases and J 4 bases, leaving 9 bases between the germline ends. The CDR3 DNA follows: TGTGCCAGCAGTTACTCGACGGACAGCTATGGCTACACCTTC. Protein: CASSYSTDSYGYTF.

This clone was detected only once. The chain carries TRBV11-2 and TRBJ2-5; TRBD2 agrees at 9 bases. Germline CDR1 and CDR2: SGHAT and FQNNGV. V dropped 2 bases and J dropped 0; count of bases not matched to a gene: 13. The CDR3 length is 19 residues. Here the CDR3 reads CASSLYVLSGRIDQETQYF. The DNA of the CDR3 is TGTGCCAGCAGCTTATACGTCCTAAGCGGGAGGATTGACCAAGAGACCCAGTACTTC.

The CDR3 protein is CASSLSEYNTEAFF. CDR3 sequence (DNA): TGTGCCAGCAGTTTATCGGAGTATAACACTGAAGCTTTCTTT. V usage is TRBV27 and J usage is TRBJ1-1, with unresolved D. The CDR3 covers 14 residues. The germline CDR1 and CDR2 sequences are MNHEY and SMNVEV (reference sequence). V lost 0 bases and J lost 2, with 7 bases in between.

The chain has TRBV11-2 and TRBJ2-7; D gene uncertain. The CDR3 is 13 residues long. Germline V CDR1 and CDR2: SGHAT, FQNNGV. Between the trimmed V and J ends, which lost 3 bases and 7 bases, there was a span of 13 bases. This CDR3 is CASSFAGSEEQYF. CDR3 in DNA: TGTGCCAGCAGCTTTGCAGGATCGGAAGAGCAGTACTTC.

The CDR3 sequence: CASSTPQGARTYEQYF. The CDR3, as DNA: TGTGCCAGCAGTACACCACAGGGGGCGCGGACCTACGAGCAGTACTTC. The chain couples TRBV27 to TRBJ2-7; TRBD1 matches at 9 bases. This CDR3 is built from 16 residues. With V trimmed by 5 bases and J by 2 bases, 10 bases remained unmatched. Germline V gives CDR1 MNHEY, CDR2 SMNVEV (reference sequence).

The gene calls are TRBV11-2 and TRBJ2-3, with a possible D match to TRBD2 (5 bases). The germline CDR1 and CDR2 sequences are SGHAT and FQNNGV. The V end lost 5 bases, the J end lost 6 bases, and 6 bases lay between the germline ends. The CDR3 runs 11 residues. The CDR3 reads CASSERDTQYF. The CDR3 DNA follows: TGTGCCAGCAGCGAGCGGGATACGCAGTATTTT.

The rearrangement uses TRBV28 and TRBJ2-5; 8 bases match TRBD2. The CDR3 is made up of 15 amino acids. Per the germline V gene, CDR1 is MDHEN and CDR2 is SYDVKM. V was clipped by 9 bases and J by 1 base; unmatched bases: 10. CDR3 sequence reads: CASRGGGSLQETQYF. As DNA, the CDR3 is TGTGCCAGTCGGGGGGGCGGGAGCCTCCAAGAGACCCAGTACTTC.

V and J are TRBV5-1 and TRBJ2-7; 7 nucleotides line up with TRBD2. The junction had 8 bases not matched to a gene; V was cut back by 6 bases and J by 2 bases. Germline CDR1 SGHRS, CDR2 YFSETQ. This CDR3 spans 14 amino acids. CDR3 bases: TGCGCCAGCACCGATCCGGGGGGTGCCTACGAGCAGTACTTC. Translating gives CASTDPGGAYEQYF.

V gene TRBV7-8 combines with J gene TRBJ1-1; TRBD1 agrees at 11 bases. The V gene's germline CDR1 is SGHVS and CDR2 FQNEAQ. The CDR3 length is 15 residues. The J segment lost 1 base and the V segment lost 4 bases, leaving 2 bases of the junction unmatched. The chain's CDR3 is CASSWDRGANTEAFF. DNA of the CDR3: TGTGCCAGCAGCTGGGACAGGGGGGCGAACACTGAAGCTTTCTTT.

This sequence joins TRBV9 and TRBJ2-1; 9 nucleotides line up with TRBD1. The germline V gene has CDR1 SGDLS and CDR2 YYNGEE. After removal of 2 bases from V and 4 bases from J, the junction contained 7 bases not matched to a gene. CDR3 size: 16 residues. CDR3 DNA: TGTGCCAGCAGCGTGGTGGACAGGGGAGCTTACAATGAGCAGTTCTTC. Protein: CASSVVDRGAYNEQFF.

The V call is TRBV5-1, the J call TRBJ2-3; tentative D call: TRBD2 (6 bases). Germline assignment: CDR1 SGHRS and CDR2 YFSETQ. V lost 1 base, J lost 2 bases, and 11 bases lay in between. This CDR3 comprises 15 residues. The CDR3 nucleotides are TGCGCCAGCAGCTTGCAGCGGGCCGACACAGATACGCAGTATTTT. This sequence encodes CASSLQRADTDTQYF.

CDR3 in DNA: TGTGCCAGCAGTCTCTACAGGGTGAGTGACACTGAAGCTTTCTTT. This codes for CASSLYRVSDTEAFF. This chain links TRBV28 with TRBJ1-1; D is possibly TRBD1 (6 bases). Germline V gene sequence: CDR1 MDHEN, CDR2 SYDVKM. The CDR3 sequence is 15 residues long. V lost 5 bases, J lost 3 bases, and 16 bases lay in between.

The chain links TRBV5-4 to TRBJ2-5, with D possibly being TRBD1 (6 bases). CDR1 and CDR2 from the germline V gene are SGHNT and YYREEE (reference sequence). V was clipped by 3 bases and J by 4 bases, with 13 bases between them. This CDR3 is 14 amino acids long. The CDR3 nucleotides read TGTGCCAGCAGCTCCCGACCAGGGGTAGAGACCCAGTACTTC. It translates to CASSSRPGVETQYF.

V and J are TRBV27 and TRBJ2-7, with 12 bases that match TRBD2. The CDR3 runs to 17 residues. CDR1 MNHEY and CDR2 SMNVEV come from the germline V gene (reference sequence). The trim removed 2 bases at V and 2 bases at J, leaving 7 bases unmatched. CDR3 sequence: CASSLVGRTSGTYEQYF. DNA for the CDR3: TGTGCCAGCAGTTTAGTGGGTCGGACTAGCGGGACCTACGAGCAGTACTTC.

The V gene is TRBV7-9, the J gene TRBJ1-4, with a tentative D call TRBD1 (5 bases). With 5 bases removed from V and 6 bases from J, the gap between germline ends came to 16 bases. Germline V lookup: CDR1 SEHNR, CDR2 FQNEAQ (reference sequence). This CDR3 contains 15 residues. This chain's CDR3 is CASSRIQVADEKLFF. CDR3 DNA sequence: TGTGCCAGCAGCCGGATACAGGTAGCAGATGAAAAACTGTTTTTT.